This is a list of T cell receptor beta chains from one sample in a study of blood T cell repertoires in COVID-19. TCRdb's table, derived via immunoSEQ multiplex PCR, lists solely in-frame clones and lacks some. Of about 160,000 clones in the sample, approximately 87% were seen once. The sample taken for sequencing was peripheral blood. The receptors were gathered from a woman in her 70s with COVID-19, enrolled during active disease. CDR3s include the opening cysteine and the closing phenylalanine or tryptophan. A D gene is named only where the DNA matches it firmly.

d_call	v_call	cdr3_length	j_call	cdr3_aa	cdr3_nt
NA	TRBV20-1	12	TRBJ2-1	CSASVQYNEQFF	TGCAGTGCTAGTGTACAGTACAATGAGCAGTTCTTC
TRBD1	TRBV28	14	TRBJ1-4	CASRTGGTNEKLFF	TGTGCCAGCAGAACAGGGGGCACTAATGAAAAACTGTTTTTT
TRBD1	TRBV6-5	13	TRBJ1-5	CASSRQGNQPQHF	TGTGCCAGCAGTCGACAGGGAAATCAGCCCCAGCATTTT
NA	TRBV25-1	14	TRBJ1-2	CASLGTGHGVGYTF	TGTGCCAGCCTAGGAACAGGGCACGGGGTGGGCTACACCTTC
NA	TRBV18	13	TRBJ1-1	CASSPGQNTEAFF	TGTGCCAGCTCCCCGGGACAGAACACTGAAGCTTTCTTT
NA	TRBV11-2	16	TRBJ2-3	CASSPLTGGPTDTQYF	TGTGCCAGCAGCCCTCTTACGGGGGGCCCCACAGATACGCAGTATTTT
TRBD1	TRBV5-4	14	TRBJ1-1	CASSTGQGFTEAFF	TGTGCCAGCAGCACGGGACAGGGCTTCACTGAAGCTTTCTTT
TRBD1	TRBV29-1	13	TRBJ1-5	CSVKDRLGQPQHF	TGCAGCGTAAAGGACAGGTTGGGACAGCCCCAGCATTTT
TRBD1	TRBV28	16	TRBJ2-2	CASSLGGQGNTGELFF	TGTGCCAGCAGTTTGGGAGGACAGGGAAACACCGGGGAGCTGTTTTTT
NA	TRBV11-1	13	TRBJ1-3	CASGINSGNTIYF	TGTGCCAGCGGCATCAACTCTGGAAACACCATATATTTT
TRBD1	TRBV6-1	15	TRBJ1-5	CASSRTGGAAQPQHF	TGTGCCAGCAGCCGAACAGGGGGCGCGGCACAGCCCCAGCATTTT
NA	TRBV11-1	11	TRBJ2-3	CASSYYDTQYF	TGTGCCAGCAGCTACTATGATACGCAGTATTTT
TRBD1	TRBV7-2	14	TRBJ1-2	CASSFRQGPDGYTF	TGTGCCAGCAGCTTCCGACAGGGACCGGATGGCTACACCTTC
TRBD1	TRBV6-5	14	TRBJ1-4	CASRDRGGNEKLFF	TGTGCCAGCAGGGACAGGGGCGGGAATGAAAAACTGTTTTTT